This TCR beta chain comes out of a study of blood T cell repertoires in COVID-19. Study at large: In each case, the material was cDNA or gDNA derived from T cells, B-cell-depleted T cells, or PBMCs.

In the source study's methods: Researchers report that nucleated cell counts were estimated from reference gene primer amplification. The data were produced by immunoSEQ multiplex PCR, yet TCRdb's version contains in-frame clones alone and is incomplete. The D gene and trimming were derived from the DNA, and the V and J assignments and clone size from that table. The data show tens of thousands of clones, with about 87% seen just once and around 6.7% held by the top ten. The TCR sequence derives from a woman over 75 with active COVID-19. The sequenced sample was peripheral blood.

The DNA for the CDR3 is TGTGCCAGTACCCCCCCCGCCGGGGAGCTGTTTTTT. This sequence encodes CASTPPAGELFF. The chain combines TRBV19 with TRBJ2-2; D gene unclear. V lost 7 bases and J lost 6, with 9 bases in between. Germline-derived CDR1 and CDR2 are LNHDA and SQIVND (reference sequence). The CDR3 is 12 amino acids.